The sequence of this T cell receptor beta chain was determined in a study of beta chain features in type 1 diabetes. Whole-study context: Patients shared similar age, gender and cell yields with healthy donors.

Points from the study as a whole: TCRB rearrangement may or may not be influenced by HLA type; here this remained unresolved.

Investigators reverse transcribed all isolated RNA, so they sequenced expressed TCRB transcripts. The read count averaged approximately 3.5 million across naive, central memory and regulatory T cell samples. TCRdb keeps only in-frame clones here, not all; method: immunoSEQ multiplex PCR. The profile shows hundreds of thousands of clones, around 30% of them singletons. Sorted CD4+ subsets: naive, central memory, regulatory, stem cell-like memory (CD45RO/CCR7/CD25/CD127/CD95/CD27 panel). Trimming took off 2 bases at V and 1 base at J, with 5 bases between the two ends. CDR1 is SGHVS, CDR2 FQNEAQ, per germline. The CDR3 runs 13 residues. Worth noting for this clone: Its antigen is undetermined.

The TCR was taken from a man aged 18-30 years in good health. The rearrangement uses TRBV7-8 and TRBJ2-5; D remains ambiguous. The sample taken for sequencing was naive CD4+ T cells from blood. The DNA for the CDR3 is TGTGCCAGCAGCTTAAGCGTCCAAGAGACCCAGTACTTC. Its protein is CASSLSVQETQYF.